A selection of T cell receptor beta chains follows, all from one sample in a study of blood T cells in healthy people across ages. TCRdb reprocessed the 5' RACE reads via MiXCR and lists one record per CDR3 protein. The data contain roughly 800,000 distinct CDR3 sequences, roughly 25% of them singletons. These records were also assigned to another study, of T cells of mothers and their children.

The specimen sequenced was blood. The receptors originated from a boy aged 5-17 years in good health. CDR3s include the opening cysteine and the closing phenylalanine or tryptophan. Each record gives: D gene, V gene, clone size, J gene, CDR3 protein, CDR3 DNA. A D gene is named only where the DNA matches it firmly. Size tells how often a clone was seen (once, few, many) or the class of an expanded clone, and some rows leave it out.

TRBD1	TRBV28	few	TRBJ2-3	CASSLYDLGTGSDTQYF	TGTGCCAGCAGTTTGTATGATCTTGGGACAGGCTCAGATACGCAGTATTTT
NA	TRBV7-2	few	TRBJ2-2	CASSLRFPPFGGELFF	TGTGCCAGCAGCTTAAGGTTCCCCCCCTTCGGCGGGGAGCTGTTTTTT
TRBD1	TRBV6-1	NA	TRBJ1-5	CASRSGTAKTYSNQPQHF	TGTGCCAGCCGCTCCGGGACAGCGAAGACTTATAGCAATCAGCCCCAGCATTTT
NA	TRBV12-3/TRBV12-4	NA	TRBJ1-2	CASSLSRVPRNYGYTF	TGTGCCAGCAGTTTGTCTAGGGTCCCCCGCAACTATGGCTACACCTTC
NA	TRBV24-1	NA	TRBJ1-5	CATSGEGGEQPQHF	TGTGCCACCAGTGGGGAAGGCGGGGAACAGCCCCAGCATTTT
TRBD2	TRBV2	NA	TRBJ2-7	CASRRGLSSYEQYF	TGTGCCAGCAGGCGGGGGTTAAGTAGCTACGAGCAGTACTTC
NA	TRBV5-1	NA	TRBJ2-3	CASSSDPLTDTQYF	TGCGCCAGCAGTAGTGACCCTCTCACAGATACGCAGTATTTT
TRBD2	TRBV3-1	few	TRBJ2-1	CASSQRLAGRNEQFF	TGTGCCAGCAGTCAGAGACTAGCGGGAAGGAATGAGCAGTTCTTC
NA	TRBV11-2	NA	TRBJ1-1	CASSPPGLTAAFF	TGTGCCAGCAGCCCCCCGGGGTTGACGGCAGCTTTCTTT
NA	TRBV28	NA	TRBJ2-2	CASSLDRELFF	TGTGCCAGCAGTTTAGACCGGGAGCTGTTTTTT
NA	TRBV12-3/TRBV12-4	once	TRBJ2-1	CASSFSESSYNEQFF	TGTGCCAGCAGTTTCAGCGAGAGCTCCTACAATGAGCAGTTCTTC
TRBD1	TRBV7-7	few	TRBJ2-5	CASSPQRTGETQYF	TGTGCTAGCAGCCCCCAGAGGACAGGCGAGACCCAGTACTTC
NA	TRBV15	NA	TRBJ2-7	CATSRELPYEQYF	TGTGCCACCAGCAGGGAACTACCCTACGAGCAGTACTTC
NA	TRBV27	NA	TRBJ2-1	CASSYRAGEQFF	TGTGCCAGCTCCTACAGGGCCGGTGAGCAGTTCTTC
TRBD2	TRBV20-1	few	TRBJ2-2	CSARDGLAGNTGELFF	TGCAGTGCCAGAGACGGACTAGCGGGGAACACCGGGGAGCTGTTTTTT
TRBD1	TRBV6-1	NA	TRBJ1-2	CASSGDRFYGYTF	TGTGCCAGCAGTGGGGACAGGTTCTATGGCTACACCTTC
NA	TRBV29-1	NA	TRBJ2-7	CSVGEGKPYEQYF	TGCAGCGTTGGTGAGGGGAAGCCCTACGAGCAGTACTTC
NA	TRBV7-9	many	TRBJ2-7	CASSLTPRGYEQYF	TGTGCCAGCAGCCTAACGCCCCGGGGATACGAGCAGTACTTC
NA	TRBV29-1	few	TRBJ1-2	CSVGGGGAEDGYTF	TGCAGCGTTGGCGGTGGGGGGGCTGAGGACGGCTACACCTTC
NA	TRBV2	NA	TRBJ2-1	CASSDPREFGYNEQFF	TGTGCCAGCAGTGACCCCCGGGAGTTCGGTTACAATGAGCAGTTCTTC
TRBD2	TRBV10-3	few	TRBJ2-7	CAISESGLAGYEQYF	TGTGCCATCAGTGAGTCGGGACTAGCGGGCTACGAGCAGTACTTC
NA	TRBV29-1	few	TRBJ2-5	CSVAGLGEETQYF	TGCAGCGTAGCCGGGCTCGGAGAAGAGACCCAGTACTTC
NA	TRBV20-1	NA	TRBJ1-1	CSARKGTGDTEAFF	TGCAGTGCCCGGAAAGGAACAGGCGACACTGAAGCTTTCTTT
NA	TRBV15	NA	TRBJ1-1	CATSRDQGDTEAFF	TGTGCCACCAGCAGAGATCAAGGAGATACTGAAGCTTTCTTT
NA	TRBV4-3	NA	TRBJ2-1	CASSQVDAREQFF	TGCGCCAGCAGCCAAGTGGACGCGAGGGAGCAGTTCTTC
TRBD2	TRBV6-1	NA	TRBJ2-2	CASSPGTSGLSRELFF	TGTGCCAGCAGCCCAGGGACTAGCGGGTTGAGCCGGGAGCTGTTTTTT
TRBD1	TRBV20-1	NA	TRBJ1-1	CSATNDRGRDTEAFF	TGCAGTGCAACAAATGACAGGGGGCGTGATACTGAAGCTTTCTTT
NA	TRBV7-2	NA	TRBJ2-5	CASSRDWWLETQYF	TGTGCCAGCAGTCGCGATTGGTGGTTGGAGACCCAGTACTTC
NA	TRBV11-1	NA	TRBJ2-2	CASSLVGVEGTGELFF	TGTGCCAGCAGCTTAGTCGGGGTTGAAGGCACCGGGGAGCTGTTTTTT
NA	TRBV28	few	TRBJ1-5	CASSFRDYSNQPQHF	TGTGCCAGCAGTTTCCGAGATTATAGCAATCAGCCCCAGCATTTT
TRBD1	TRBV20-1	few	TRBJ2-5	CSARTGGAEETQYF	TGCAGTGCCAGGACAGGGGGCGCGGAGGAGACCCAGTACTTC
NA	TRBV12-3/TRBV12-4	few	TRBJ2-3	CASRIADTQYF	TGTGCCAGCAGGATCGCAGATACGCAGTATTTT
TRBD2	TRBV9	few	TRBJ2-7	CASSPSGASSYEQYF	TGTGCCAGCAGCCCGAGCGGGGCCAGCTCCTACGAGCAGTACTTC
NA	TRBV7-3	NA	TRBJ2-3	CASRFRAEDTQYF	TGTGCCAGCAGGTTTAGAGCCGAAGATACGCAGTATTTT
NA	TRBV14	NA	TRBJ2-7	CASSQDTTGLKQYF	TGTGCCAGCAGCCAAGATACGACAGGTTTGAAGCAGTACTTC
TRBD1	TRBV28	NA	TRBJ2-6	CASSADGQGSSGANVLTF	TGTGCCAGCAGTGCCGACGGACAGGGCAGCTCTGGGGCCAACGTCCTGACTTTC